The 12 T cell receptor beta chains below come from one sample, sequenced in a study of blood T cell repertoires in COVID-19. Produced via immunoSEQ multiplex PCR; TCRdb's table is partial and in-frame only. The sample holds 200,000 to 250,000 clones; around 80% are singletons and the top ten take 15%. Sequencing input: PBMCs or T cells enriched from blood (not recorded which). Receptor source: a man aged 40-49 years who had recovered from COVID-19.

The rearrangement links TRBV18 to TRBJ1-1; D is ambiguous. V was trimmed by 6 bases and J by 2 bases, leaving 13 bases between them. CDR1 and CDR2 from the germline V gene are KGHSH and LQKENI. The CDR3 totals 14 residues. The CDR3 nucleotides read TGTGCCAGCTCCGTAATGGCACGAAACACTGAAGCTTTCTTT. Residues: CASSVMARNTEAFF.

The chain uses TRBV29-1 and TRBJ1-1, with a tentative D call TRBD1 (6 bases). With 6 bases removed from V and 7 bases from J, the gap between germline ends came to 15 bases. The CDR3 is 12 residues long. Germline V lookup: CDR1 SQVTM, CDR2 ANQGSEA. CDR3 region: CSVGTGKVEAFF. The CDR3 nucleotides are TGCAGCGTGGGTACAGGGAAGGTTGAAGCTTTCTTT. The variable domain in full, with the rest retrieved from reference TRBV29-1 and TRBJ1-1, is SAVISQKPSRDICQRGTSLTIQCQVDSQVTMMFWYRQQPGQSLTLIATANQGSEATYESGFVIDKFPISRPNLTFSTLTVSNMSPEDSSIYLCSVGTGKVEAFFGQGTRLTVV.

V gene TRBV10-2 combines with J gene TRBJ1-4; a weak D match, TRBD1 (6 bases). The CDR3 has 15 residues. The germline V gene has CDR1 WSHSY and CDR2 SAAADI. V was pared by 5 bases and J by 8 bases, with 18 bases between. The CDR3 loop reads CASSPITGSGEKLFF. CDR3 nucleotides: TGCGCCAGCAGTCCTATCACAGGGTCGGGAGAAAAACTGTTTTTT.

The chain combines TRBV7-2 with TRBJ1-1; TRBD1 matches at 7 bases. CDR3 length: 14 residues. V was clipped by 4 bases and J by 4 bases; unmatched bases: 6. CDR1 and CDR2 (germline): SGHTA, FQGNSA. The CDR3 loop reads CASSSDRATTEAFF. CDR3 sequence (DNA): TGTGCCAGCAGCTCCGACAGGGCCACCACTGAAGCTTTCTTT.

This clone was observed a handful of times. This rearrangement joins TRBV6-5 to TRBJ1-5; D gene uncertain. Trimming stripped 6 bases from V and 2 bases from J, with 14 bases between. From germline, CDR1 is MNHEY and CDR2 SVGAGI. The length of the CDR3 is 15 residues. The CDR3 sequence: CASSLDRGGNQPQHF. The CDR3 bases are TGTGCCAGCAGCCTGGACCGGGGAGGCAATCAGCCCCAGCATTTT.

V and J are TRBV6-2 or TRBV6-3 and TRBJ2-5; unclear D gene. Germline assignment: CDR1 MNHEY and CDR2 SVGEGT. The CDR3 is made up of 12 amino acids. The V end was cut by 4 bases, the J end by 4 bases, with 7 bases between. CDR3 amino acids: CASSFTRETQYF. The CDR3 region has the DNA TGTGCCAGCAGTTTTACCAGAGAGACCCAGTACTTC.

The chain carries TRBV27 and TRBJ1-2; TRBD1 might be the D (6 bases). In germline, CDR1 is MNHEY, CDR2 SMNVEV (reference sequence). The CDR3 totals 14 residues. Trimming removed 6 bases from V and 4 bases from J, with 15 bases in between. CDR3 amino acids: CASRPDRSSYGYTF. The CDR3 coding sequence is TGTGCCAGCAGACCGGACAGAAGCAGCTATGGCTACACCTTC.

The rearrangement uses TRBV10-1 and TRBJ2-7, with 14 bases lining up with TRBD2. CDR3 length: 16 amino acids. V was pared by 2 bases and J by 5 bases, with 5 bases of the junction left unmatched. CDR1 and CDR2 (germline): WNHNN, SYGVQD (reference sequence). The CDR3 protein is CASSEAGLAGVNEQYF. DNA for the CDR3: TGCGCCAGCAGTGAGGCGGGACTAGCGGGAGTTAACGAGCAGTACTTC.

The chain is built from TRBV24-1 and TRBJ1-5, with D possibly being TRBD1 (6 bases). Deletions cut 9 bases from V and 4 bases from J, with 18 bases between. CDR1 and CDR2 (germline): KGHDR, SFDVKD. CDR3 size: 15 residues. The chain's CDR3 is CATAIGRGDNQPQHF. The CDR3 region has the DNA TGTGCCACCGCGATTGGCAGGGGCGATAATCAGCCCCAGCATTTT.

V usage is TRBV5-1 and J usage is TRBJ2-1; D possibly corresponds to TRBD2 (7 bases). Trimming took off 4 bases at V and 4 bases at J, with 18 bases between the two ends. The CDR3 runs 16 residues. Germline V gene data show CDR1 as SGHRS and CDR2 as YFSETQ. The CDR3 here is CASSLEGGGPYNEQFF. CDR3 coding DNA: TGCGCCAGCAGCCTGGAGGGCGGGGGCCCTTACAATGAGCAGTTCTTC.

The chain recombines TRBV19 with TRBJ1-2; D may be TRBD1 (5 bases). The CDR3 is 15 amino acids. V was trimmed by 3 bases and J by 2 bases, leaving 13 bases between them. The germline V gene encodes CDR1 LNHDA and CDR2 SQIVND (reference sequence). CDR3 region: CASSIRRGKNYGYTF. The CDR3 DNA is TGTGCCAGTAGTATTCGGCGGGGGAAGAACTATGGCTACACCTTC.

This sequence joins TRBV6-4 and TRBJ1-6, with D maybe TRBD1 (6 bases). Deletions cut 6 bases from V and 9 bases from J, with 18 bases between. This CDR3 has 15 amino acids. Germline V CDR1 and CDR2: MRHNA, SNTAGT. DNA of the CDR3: TGTGCCAGCAGGAGGGACATCCAGAGGGGTTCACCCCTCCACTTT. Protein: CASRRDIQRGSPLHF.